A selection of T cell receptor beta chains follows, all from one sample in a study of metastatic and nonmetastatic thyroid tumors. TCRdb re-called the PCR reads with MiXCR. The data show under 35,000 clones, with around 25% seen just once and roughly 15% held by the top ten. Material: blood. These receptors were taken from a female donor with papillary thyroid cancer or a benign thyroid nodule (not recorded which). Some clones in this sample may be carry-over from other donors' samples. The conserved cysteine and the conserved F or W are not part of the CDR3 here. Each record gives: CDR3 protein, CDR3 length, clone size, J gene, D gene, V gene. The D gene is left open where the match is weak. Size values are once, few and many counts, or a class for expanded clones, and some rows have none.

CDR3: ASSSGTGPYEQY
length: 12
size: few
J: TRBJ2-7
D: TRBD1
V: TRBV19

CDR3: ATSDGLLYEQY
length: 11
size: medium-sized
J: TRBJ2-7
D: NA
V: TRBV24-1

CDR3: AWTEANYGYT
length: 10
size: few
J: TRBJ1-2
D: NA
V: TRBV30

CDR3: ASSLLGAQGEQY
length: 12
size: NA
J: TRBJ2-7
D: NA
V: TRBV7-3

CDR3: AISQLAGGPYEQF
length: 13
size: NA
J: TRBJ2-1
D: TRBD2
V: TRBV10-3

CDR3: ASSSGLADPMSF
length: 12
size: NA
J: TRBJ2-1
D: TRBD2
V: TRBV11-2

CDR3: ASSPFLGNEQY
length: 11
size: NA
J: TRBJ2-7
D: NA
V: TRBV28

CDR3: SANRGAGESYEQY
length: 13
size: NA
J: TRBJ2-7
D: NA
V: TRBV20-1

CDR3: ASSSLHSSGSFGYEQY
length: 16
size: NA
J: TRBJ2-7
D: TRBD2
V: TRBV28

CDR3: ATSESGGGTKDEQY
length: 14
size: few
J: TRBJ2-7
D: NA
V: TRBV24-1

CDR3: ASSYNAVGAGNQPQH
length: 15
size: many
J: TRBJ1-5
D: NA
V: TRBV6-6

CDR3: ASSLGQELTEAF
length: 12
size: many
J: TRBJ1-1
D: NA
V: TRBV5-1

CDR3: ATNTGDEGNTIY
length: 12
size: medium-sized
J: TRBJ1-3
D: TRBD1
V: TRBV6-1

CDR3: SASETGYEQY
length: 10
size: many
J: TRBJ2-7
D: NA
V: TRBV20-1

CDR3: ASSLAGTGAVRGGGYT
length: 16
size: many
J: TRBJ1-2
D: TRBD1
V: TRBV7-8

CDR3: ASSSDSTYEQY
length: 11
size: many
J: TRBJ2-7
D: NA
V: TRBV5-4